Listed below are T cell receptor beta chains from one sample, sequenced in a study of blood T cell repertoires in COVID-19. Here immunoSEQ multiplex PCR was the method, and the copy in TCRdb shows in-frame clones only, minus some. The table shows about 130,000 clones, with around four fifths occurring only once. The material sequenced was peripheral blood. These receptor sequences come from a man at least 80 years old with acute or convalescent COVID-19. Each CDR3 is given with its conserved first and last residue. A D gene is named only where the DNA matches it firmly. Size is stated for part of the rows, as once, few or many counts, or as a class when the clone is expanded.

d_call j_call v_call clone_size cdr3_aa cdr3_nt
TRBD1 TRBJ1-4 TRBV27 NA CASRGGTGGAPSEKLFF TGTGCCAGCAGAGGTGGTACAGGGGGCGCCCCGAGTGAAAAACTGTTTTTT
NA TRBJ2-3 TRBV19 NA CASTNMKGADTQYF TGTGCCAGTACCAACATGAAAGGGGCAGATACGCAGTATTTT
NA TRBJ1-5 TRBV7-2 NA CASSLGPRGSNQPQHF TGTGCCAGCAGCTTAGGCCCTCGGGGGAGCAATCAGCCCCAGCATTTT
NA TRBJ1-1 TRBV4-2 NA CASSPETVLTEAFF TGTGCCAGCAGCCCGGAGACCGTCCTTACTGAAGCTTTCTTT
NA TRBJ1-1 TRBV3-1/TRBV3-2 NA CASSLGDFEAFF TGTGCCAGCAGCCTTGGCGACTTTGAAGCTTTCTTT
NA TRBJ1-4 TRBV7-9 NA CASSRATNEKLFF TGTGCCAGCAGCCGGGCAACTAATGAAAAACTGTTTTTT
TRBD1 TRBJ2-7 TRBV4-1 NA CASSLTTGGILGEQYF TGCGCCAGCAGCCTCACCACAGGGGGCATCTTAGGCGAGCAGTACTTC
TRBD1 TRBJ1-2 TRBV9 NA CASSVQTGGASGYTF TGTGCCAGCAGCGTACAGACAGGGGGCGCGTCCGGCTACACCTTC
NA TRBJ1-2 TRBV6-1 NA CASSEAHRAGGYTF TGTGCCAGCAGTGAAGCGCACAGGGCGGGCGGCTACACCTTC
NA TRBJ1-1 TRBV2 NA CASRSDGTEAFF TGTGCCAGCAGGAGCGACGGAACTGAAGCTTTCTTT
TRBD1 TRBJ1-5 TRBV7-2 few CASSSSGTGIQPQHF TGTGCCAGCAGCTCTTCCGGGACAGGGATTCAGCCCCAGCATTTT
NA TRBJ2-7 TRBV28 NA CASRQQGGGGAEQYF TGTGCCAGCAGACAACAGGGGGGGGGCGGTGCCGAGCAGTACTTC
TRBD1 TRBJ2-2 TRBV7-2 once CASSLEQGTGELFF TGTGCCAGCAGCTTAGAACAGGGGACCGGGGAGCTGTTTTTT
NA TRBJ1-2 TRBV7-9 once CASSFTGYGYTF TGTGCCAGCAGCTTCACAGGGTATGGCTACACCTTC
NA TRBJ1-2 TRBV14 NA CASSQENPGYFYGYTF TGTGCCAGCAGCCAAGAAAACCCAGGGTATTTCTATGGCTACACCTTC
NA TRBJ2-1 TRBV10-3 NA CAISGGKGQYNEQFF TGTGCCATCAGTGGGGGTAAAGGACAGTACAATGAGCAGTTCTTC
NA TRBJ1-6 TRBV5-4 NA CASSLGQENSPLHF TGTGCCAGCAGCTTGGGGCAGGAAAATTCACCCCTCCACTTT
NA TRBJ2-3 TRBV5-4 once CASSLRVGGRTDTQYF TGTGCCAGCAGCCTCAGGGTGGGGGGTCGCACAGATACGCAGTATTTT
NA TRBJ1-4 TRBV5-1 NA CASSLEVGAHEKLFF TGCGCCAGCAGCTTGGAGGTAGGGGCCCATGAAAAACTGTTTTTT
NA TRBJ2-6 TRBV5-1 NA CASSLQGESGANVLTF TGCGCCAGCAGCCTACAGGGTGAGTCTGGGGCCAACGTCCTGACTTTC
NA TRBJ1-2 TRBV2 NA CASSVQEDYGYTF TGTGCCAGCAGTGTCCAGGAGGACTATGGCTACACCTTC
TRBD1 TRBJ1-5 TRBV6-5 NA CASSLQGNSNQPQHF TGTGCCAGCAGCCTACAGGGGAATAGCAATCAGCCCCAGCATTTT
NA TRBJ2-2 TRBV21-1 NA CASSKCIRDRGIEAGELFF TGTGCCAGCAGCAAGTGTATCCGGGACAGGGGAATCGAAGCCGGGGAGCTGTTTTTT
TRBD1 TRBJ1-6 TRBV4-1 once CASSEEWTGDNSPLHF TGCGCCAGCAGCGAAGAGTGGACAGGGGATAATTCACCCCTCCACTTT
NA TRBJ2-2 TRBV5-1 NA CASIPEAWSTGELFF TGCGCCAGCATCCCAGAAGCGTGGTCCACCGGGGAGCTGTTTTTT
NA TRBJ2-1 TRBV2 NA CASSVGQVEQFF TGTGCCAGCAGTGTAGGCCAGGTGGAGCAGTTCTTC
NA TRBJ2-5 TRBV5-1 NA CASSRTFGETQYF TGCGCCAGCAGCCGCACATTCGGGGAGACCCAGTACTTC
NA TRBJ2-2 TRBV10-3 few CAISKQGDTGELFF TGTGCCATCAGTAAACAGGGAGACACCGGGGAGCTGTTTTTT
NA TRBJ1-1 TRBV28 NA CASSFGSAEAFF TGTGCCAGCAGTTTCGGGAGCGCTGAAGCTTTCTTT
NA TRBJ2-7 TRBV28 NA CASSSTVYEQYF TGTGCCAGCAGTTCGACAGTATACGAGCAGTACTTC
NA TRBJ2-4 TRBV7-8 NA CASSPTGVKNIQYF TGTGCCAGCAGCCCTACAGGAGTTAAAAACATTCAGTACTTC
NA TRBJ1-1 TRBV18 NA CASSPSLALNTEAFF TGTGCCAGCTCACCAAGTCTGGCATTGAACACTGAAGCTTTCTTT
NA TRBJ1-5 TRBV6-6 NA CASSSRFWGSQPQHF TGTGCCAGCAGCAGCCGATTTTGGGGCAGCCAGCCCCAGCATTTT
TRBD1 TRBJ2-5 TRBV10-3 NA CAISDQRTGTETQYF TGTGCCATCAGTGATCAAAGGACAGGGACAGAGACCCAGTACTTC
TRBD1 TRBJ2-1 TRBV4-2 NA CASSQEKDRVYNEQFF TGTGCCAGCAGCCAAGAGAAGGACAGGGTGTACAATGAGCAGTTCTTC
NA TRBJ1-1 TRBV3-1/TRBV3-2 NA CASRGTGSTEAFF TGTGCCAGCAGGGGAACAGGGAGCACTGAAGCTTTCTTT
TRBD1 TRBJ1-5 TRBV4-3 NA CASSQDLDRAQPQHF TGCGCCAGCAGCCAAGATCTTGACAGGGCTCAGCCCCAGCATTTT
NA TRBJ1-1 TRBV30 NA CAWSRGITEAFF TGTGCCTGGAGCCGGGGTATAACTGAAGCTTTCTTT
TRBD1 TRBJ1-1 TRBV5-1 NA CASREGAGNTEAFF TGCGCCAGCAGAGAGGGGGCAGGGAACACTGAAGCTTTCTTT
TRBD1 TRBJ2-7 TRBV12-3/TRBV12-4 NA CASSTGVYEQYF TGTGCCAGCAGTACAGGGGTTTATGAGCAGTACTTC
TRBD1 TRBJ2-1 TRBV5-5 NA CASSLGLGQGMVNEQFF TGTGCCAGCAGCTTGGGGCTGGGACAGGGTATGGTTAATGAGCAGTTCTTC
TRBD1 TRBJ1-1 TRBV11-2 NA CASSHWTGPSSSNTEAFF TGTGCCAGCAGCCACTGGACAGGCCCCAGCTCCTCGAACACTGAAGCTTTCTTT
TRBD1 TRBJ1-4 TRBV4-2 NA CASSKDRGGEKLFF TGTGCCAGCAGCAAAGACAGGGGTGGCGAAAAACTGTTTTTT
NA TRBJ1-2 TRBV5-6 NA CASSHNRNYGYTF TGTGCCAGCAGCCACAACAGAAACTATGGCTACACCTTC
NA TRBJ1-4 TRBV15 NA CATSRRWATNEKLFF TGTGCCACCAGCAGGCGGTGGGCAACTAATGAAAAACTGTTTTTT
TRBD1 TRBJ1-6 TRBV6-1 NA CASSEPQGIQSPLHF TGTGCCAGCAGTGAACCACAGGGGATCCAATCACCCCTCCACTTT
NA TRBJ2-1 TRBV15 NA CATSRDRDFSYNEQFF TGTGCCACCAGCAGAGATAGGGACTTCTCCTACAATGAGCAGTTCTTC
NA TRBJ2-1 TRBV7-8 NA CASSLGGQGGEQFF TGTGCCAGCAGCTTAGGGGGGCAGGGTGGTGAGCAGTTCTTC
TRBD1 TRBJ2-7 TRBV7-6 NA CASSLGSTAGGYEQYF TGTGCCAGCAGCTTAGGTTCTACGGCAGGGGGCTACGAGCAGTACTTC
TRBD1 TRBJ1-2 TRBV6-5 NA CASSNEDRVYGYTF TGTGCCAGCAGTAACGAGGACAGGGTCTATGGCTACACCTTC
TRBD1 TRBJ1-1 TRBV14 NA CASSQAGTGVAFF TGTGCCAGCAGCCAAGCCGGGACAGGGGTAGCTTTCTTT
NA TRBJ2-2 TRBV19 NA CASTRRAGNTGELFF TGTGCCAGTACGAGGCGGGCAGGGAACACCGGGGAGCTGTTTTTT